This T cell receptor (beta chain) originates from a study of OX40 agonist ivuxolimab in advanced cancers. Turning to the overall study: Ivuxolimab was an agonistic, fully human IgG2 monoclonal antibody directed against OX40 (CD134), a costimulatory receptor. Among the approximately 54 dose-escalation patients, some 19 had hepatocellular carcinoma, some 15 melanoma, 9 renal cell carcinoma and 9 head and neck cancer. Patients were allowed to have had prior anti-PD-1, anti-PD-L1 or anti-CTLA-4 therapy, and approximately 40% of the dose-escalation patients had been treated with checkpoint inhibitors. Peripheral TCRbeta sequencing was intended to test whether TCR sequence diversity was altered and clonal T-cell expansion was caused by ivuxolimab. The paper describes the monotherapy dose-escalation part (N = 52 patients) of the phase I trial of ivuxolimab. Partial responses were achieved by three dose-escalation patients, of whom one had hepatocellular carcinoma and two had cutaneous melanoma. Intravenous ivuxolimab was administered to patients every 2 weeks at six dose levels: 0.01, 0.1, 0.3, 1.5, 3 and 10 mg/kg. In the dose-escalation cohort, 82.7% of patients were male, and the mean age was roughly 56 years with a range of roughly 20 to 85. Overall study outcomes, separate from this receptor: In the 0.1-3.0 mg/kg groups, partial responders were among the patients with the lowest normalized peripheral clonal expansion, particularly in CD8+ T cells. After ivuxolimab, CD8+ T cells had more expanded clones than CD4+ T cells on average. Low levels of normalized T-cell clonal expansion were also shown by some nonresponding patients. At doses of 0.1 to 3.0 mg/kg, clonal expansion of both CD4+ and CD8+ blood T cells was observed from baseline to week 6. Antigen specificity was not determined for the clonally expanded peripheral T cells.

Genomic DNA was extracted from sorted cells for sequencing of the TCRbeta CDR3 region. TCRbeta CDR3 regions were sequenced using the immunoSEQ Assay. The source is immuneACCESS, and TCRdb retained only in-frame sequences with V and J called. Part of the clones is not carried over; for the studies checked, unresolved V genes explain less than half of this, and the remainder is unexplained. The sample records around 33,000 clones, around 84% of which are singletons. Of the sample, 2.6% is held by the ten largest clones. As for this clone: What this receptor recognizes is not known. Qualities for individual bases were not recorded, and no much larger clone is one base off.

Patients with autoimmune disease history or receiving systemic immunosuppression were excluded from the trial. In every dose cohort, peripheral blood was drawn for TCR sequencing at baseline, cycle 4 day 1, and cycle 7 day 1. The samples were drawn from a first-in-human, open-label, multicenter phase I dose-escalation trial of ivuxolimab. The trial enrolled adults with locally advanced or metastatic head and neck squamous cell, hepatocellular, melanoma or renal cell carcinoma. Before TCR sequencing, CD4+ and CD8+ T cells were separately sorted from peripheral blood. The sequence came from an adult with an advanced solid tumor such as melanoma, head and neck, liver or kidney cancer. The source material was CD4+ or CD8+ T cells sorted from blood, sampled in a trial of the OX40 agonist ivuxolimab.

The DNA sequence is TGTGCCAGCAGTGGTTCCCCCCGGGGTTTGAACACTGAAGCTTTCTTT. Translated, it reads CASSGSPRGLNTEAFF. The chain links TRBV6-6 with TRBJ1-1; no D gene is confidently identified. The germline V gene (reference sequence) gives CDR1 as MNHNY and CDR2 as SVGAGI. There are 16 amino acids in the CDR3, from cysteine to phenylalanine inclusive. Of all the DNA, just the CDR3 is kept, 48 bases in frame from base 1. V drops 5 bases and J drops 0 bases, leaving 16 bases in between.